Listed below are T cell receptor beta chains from one sample, sequenced in a study of cytomegalovirus exposure and HLA in healthy donors. Measured with immunoSEQ multiplex PCR; TCRdb has only the in-frame clones, and not every one. The sample records some 90,000 clones, 70% to 80% being singletons. Sequences were obtained from PBMCs. These receptors were taken from a man aged 25 to 40 in good health and CMV-seronegative. Both conserved end residues are part of each CDR3. The D gene is left open where the match is weak. Size tells how often a clone was seen (once, few, many) or the class of an expanded clone, and some rows leave it out.

J gene: TRBJ2-5; clone size: once; V gene: TRBV5-1; D gene: NA; CDR3 protein: CASSFNTYQETQYF; CDR3 DNA: TGCGCCAGCAGCTTCAATACATACCAAGAGACCCAGTACTTC
J gene: TRBJ1-2; clone size: once; V gene: TRBV4-3; D gene: NA; CDR3 protein: CASSQRLVAGASVGYTF; CDR3 DNA: TGCGCCAGCAGCCAACGGCTAGTAGCAGGGGCCTCGGTCGGCTACACCTTC
J gene: TRBJ1-1; clone size: NA; V gene: TRBV7-2; D gene: TRBD1; CDR3 protein: CASSLARTGEVTEAFF; CDR3 DNA: TGTGCCAGCAGCTTAGCGCGGACAGGGGAAGTCACTGAAGCTTTCTTT
J gene: TRBJ2-1; clone size: NA; V gene: TRBV5-1; D gene: TRBD2; CDR3 protein: CASSPAGAGGGSYNEQFF; CDR3 DNA: TGCGCCAGCAGCCCAGCCGGAGCGGGGGGCGGGTCCTACAATGAGCAGTTCTTC
J gene: TRBJ1-1; clone size: NA; V gene: TRBV7-9; D gene: NA; CDR3 protein: CASSQTPRAEAFF; CDR3 DNA: TGTGCCAGCAGCCAAACCCCCCGGGCTGAAGCTTTCTTT
J gene: TRBJ2-3; clone size: once; V gene: TRBV6-5; D gene: NA; CDR3 protein: CASSYIASTSTDTQYF; CDR3 DNA: TGTGCCAGCAGTTACATAGCTAGCACTAGCACAGATACGCAGTATTTT
J gene: TRBJ2-2; clone size: NA; V gene: TRBV6-1; D gene: TRBD2; CDR3 protein: CASSEFLAGANTGELFF; CDR3 DNA: TGTGCCAGCAGTGAATTCTTAGCGGGTGCGAACACCGGGGAGCTGTTTTTT
J gene: TRBJ1-5; clone size: NA; V gene: TRBV27; D gene: NA; CDR3 protein: CASRVGRGSNQPQHF; CDR3 DNA: TGTGCCAGCAGGGTGGGCAGGGGAAGCAATCAGCCCCAGCATTTT
J gene: TRBJ2-2; clone size: NA; V gene: TRBV10-1; D gene: TRBD2; CDR3 protein: CASSGLAGSGELFF; CDR3 DNA: TGCGCCAGCTCGGGACTAGCGGGTTCCGGGGAGCTGTTTTTT
J gene: TRBJ1-1; clone size: NA; V gene: TRBV2; D gene: TRBD1; CDR3 protein: CASSYGQGITEAFF; CDR3 DNA: TGTGCCAGCAGCTACGGACAGGGGATTACTGAAGCTTTCTTT
J gene: TRBJ2-5; clone size: NA; V gene: TRBV5-1; D gene: NA; CDR3 protein: CASSFGEETQYF; CDR3 DNA: TGCGCCAGCAGCTTCGGGGAAGAGACCCAGTACTTC
J gene: TRBJ1-1; clone size: NA; V gene: TRBV5-6; D gene: NA; CDR3 protein: CASSLGWGVENTEAFF; CDR3 DNA: TGTGCCAGCAGCCTGGGTTGGGGGGTTGAGAACACTGAAGCTTTCTTT
J gene: TRBJ2-4; clone size: once; V gene: TRBV7-9; D gene: NA; CDR3 protein: CASSLGGIGIQYF; CDR3 DNA: TGTGCCAGCAGCTTAGGAGGGATCGGCATTCAGTACTTC
J gene: TRBJ2-5; clone size: NA; V gene: TRBV5-1; D gene: TRBD2; CDR3 protein: CASSRLAGGQETQYF; CDR3 DNA: TGCGCCAGCAGCAGACTAGCGGGGGGCCAAGAGACCCAGTACTTC
J gene: TRBJ1-2; clone size: NA; V gene: TRBV5-6; D gene: TRBD1; CDR3 protein: CASSPPGQGYGYTF; CDR3 DNA: TGTGCCAGCAGCCCCCCCGGACAGGGCTATGGCTACACCTTC
J gene: TRBJ1-2; clone size: once; V gene: TRBV27; D gene: NA; CDR3 protein: CASSLLQDVGGYTF; CDR3 DNA: TGTGCCAGCAGTTTATTACAGGACGTTGGTGGCTACACCTTC
J gene: TRBJ2-5; clone size: NA; V gene: TRBV11-3; D gene: TRBD1; CDR3 protein: CASSSKGQQETQYF; CDR3 DNA: TGTGCCAGCAGCTCAAAGGGACAGCAAGAGACCCAGTACTTC
J gene: TRBJ1-1; clone size: NA; V gene: TRBV6-5; D gene: NA; CDR3 protein: CASSPREGNTEAFF; CDR3 DNA: TGTGCCAGCAGTCCTCGGGAGGGGAACACTGAAGCTTTCTTT
J gene: TRBJ1-3; clone size: once; V gene: TRBV10-1; D gene: NA; CDR3 protein: CASSESYRWSISPVSSSGNTIYF; CDR3 DNA: TGCGCCAGCAGTGAGTCGTATAGGTGGAGTATTTCTCCAGTCTCCTCCTCTGGAAACACCATATATTTT
J gene: TRBJ1-2; clone size: once; V gene: TRBV11-2; D gene: NA; CDR3 protein: CASSLAGHKGARGYTF; CDR3 DNA: TGTGCCAGCAGCTTGGCAGGACACAAAGGGGCGCGGGGCTACACCTTC
J gene: TRBJ2-3; clone size: once; V gene: TRBV7-3; D gene: TRBD2; CDR3 protein: CASSLSRGGRSDTQYF; CDR3 DNA: TGTGCCAGCAGCTTATCTCGGGGGGGCCGTTCCGATACGCAGTATTTT
J gene: TRBJ1-4; clone size: NA; V gene: TRBV28; D gene: NA; CDR3 protein: CASSGHPEGEKLFF; CDR3 DNA: TGTGCCAGCAGTGGACACCCGGAGGGTGAAAAACTGTTTTTT
J gene: TRBJ2-1; clone size: NA; V gene: TRBV4-2; D gene: NA; CDR3 protein: CASSQRSGWDNEQFF; CDR3 DNA: TGTGCCAGCAGCCAACGCTCCGGGTGGGACAATGAGCAGTTCTTC
J gene: TRBJ1-1; clone size: few; V gene: TRBV5-1; D gene: TRBD1; CDR3 protein: CASSLDRGGTEAFF; CDR3 DNA: TGCGCCAGCAGCTTGGACAGGGGTGGGACTGAAGCTTTCTTT
J gene: TRBJ2-5; clone size: once; V gene: TRBV10-3; D gene: TRBD1; CDR3 protein: CAISDGQGKETQYF; CDR3 DNA: TGTGCCATCAGTGATGGACAGGGTAAAGAGACCCAGTACTTC
J gene: TRBJ2-7; clone size: NA; V gene: TRBV7-3; D gene: TRBD2; CDR3 protein: CASSPSSGGAYEQYF; CDR3 DNA: TGTGCCAGCAGCCCATCTAGCGGGGGAGCCTACGAGCAGTACTTC
J gene: TRBJ2-3; clone size: few; V gene: TRBV6-1; D gene: TRBD2; CDR3 protein: CASSDGPSGRDTQYF; CDR3 DNA: TGTGCCAGCAGTGACGGTCCTAGCGGGAGAGATACGCAGTATTTT
J gene: TRBJ2-1; clone size: NA; V gene: TRBV7-9; D gene: TRBD1; CDR3 protein: CASSLSRGRYNEQFF; CDR3 DNA: TGTGCCAGCAGCTTATCAAGGGGGCGTTACAATGAGCAGTTCTTC
J gene: TRBJ2-7; clone size: NA; V gene: TRBV15; D gene: NA; CDR3 protein: CATSRGQAPYEQYF; CDR3 DNA: TGTGCCACCAGCAGAGGACAGGCCCCATACGAGCAGTACTTC
J gene: TRBJ1-1; clone size: NA; V gene: TRBV5-1; D gene: NA; CDR3 protein: CASSLLMGLGMNTEAFF; CDR3 DNA: TGCGCCAGCAGCCTACTAATGGGGCTTGGCATGAACACTGAAGCTTTCTTT
J gene: TRBJ1-5; clone size: NA; V gene: TRBV27; D gene: NA; CDR3 protein: CASSLYGQSQPQHF; CDR3 DNA: TGTGCCAGCAGTTTATATGGGCAGAGTCAGCCCCAGCATTTT
J gene: TRBJ2-2; clone size: NA; V gene: TRBV11-3; D gene: NA; CDR3 protein: CASSLVSGSRNTGELFF; CDR3 DNA: TGTGCCAGCAGCTTAGTATCCGGGAGCCGGAACACCGGGGAGCTGTTTTTT
J gene: TRBJ1-5; clone size: NA; V gene: TRBV6-5; D gene: NA; CDR3 protein: CASSYSESTANQPQHF; CDR3 DNA: TGTGCCAGCAGTTACTCCGAATCTACAGCAAATCAGCCCCAGCATTTT
J gene: TRBJ1-2; clone size: NA; V gene: TRBV7-2; D gene: NA; CDR3 protein: CASSPRGNYGYTF; CDR3 DNA: TGTGCCAGCAGCCCTCGGGGGAACTATGGCTACACCTTC
J gene: TRBJ2-3; clone size: NA; V gene: TRBV7-8; D gene: NA; CDR3 protein: CASSLGGSRTDTQYF; CDR3 DNA: TGTGCCAGCAGCTTAGGCGGGTCCCGCACAGATACGCAGTATTTT
J gene: TRBJ1-1; clone size: NA; V gene: TRBV4-2; D gene: NA; CDR3 protein: CASSQDQRRYTDMNTEAFF; CDR3 DNA: TGTGCCAGCAGCCAAGATCAAAGAAGGTATACTGACATGAACACTGAAGCTTTCTTT
J gene: TRBJ1-4; clone size: NA; V gene: TRBV11-3; D gene: TRBD1; CDR3 protein: CASSLRDSHNEKLFF; CDR3 DNA: TGTGCCAGCAGCCTCCGGGACAGCCATAATGAAAAACTGTTTTTT
J gene: TRBJ2-1; clone size: once; V gene: TRBV10-1; D gene: NA; CDR3 protein: CASSETRGGSYNEQFF; CDR3 DNA: TGCGCCAGCAGTGAGACAAGAGGGGGATCCTACAATGAGCAGTTCTTC
J gene: TRBJ2-1; clone size: NA; V gene: TRBV4-1; D gene: TRBD2; CDR3 protein: CASSQDRGQGLALHEQFF; CDR3 DNA: TGCGCCAGCAGCCAAGATCGGGGCCAGGGACTAGCTCTGCATGAGCAGTTCTTC
J gene: TRBJ1-2; clone size: NA; V gene: TRBV7-9; D gene: TRBD1; CDR3 protein: CASSLAYSGQGANYGYTF; CDR3 DNA: TGTGCCAGCAGCTTAGCTTACTCCGGACAGGGAGCTAACTATGGCTACACCTTC
J gene: TRBJ2-1; clone size: once; V gene: TRBV7-3; D gene: TRBD1; CDR3 protein: CASSQEGAGGNNEQFF; CDR3 DNA: TGTGCCAGCAGCCAAGAGGGGGCAGGGGGCAACAATGAGCAGTTCTTC
J gene: TRBJ2-3; clone size: NA; V gene: TRBV7-3; D gene: NA; CDR3 protein: CASSFSGTTDTQYF; CDR3 DNA: TGTGCCAGCAGCTTCAGCGGAACCACAGATACGCAGTATTTT
J gene: TRBJ1-1; clone size: NA; V gene: TRBV5-1; D gene: NA; CDR3 protein: CASSLDSFTEAFF; CDR3 DNA: TGCGCCAGCAGCTTGGACTCGTTCACTGAAGCTTTCTTT
J gene: TRBJ1-2; clone size: NA; V gene: TRBV29-1; D gene: NA; CDR3 protein: CSVDDTATYGYTF; CDR3 DNA: TGCAGCGTTGACGACACTGCGACCTATGGCTACACCTTC
J gene: TRBJ1-6; clone size: few; V gene: TRBV6-5; D gene: NA; CDR3 protein: CASSPLAQGLILHF; CDR3 DNA: TGTGCCAGCAGCCCACTCGCACAGGGATTAATCCTCCACTTT
J gene: TRBJ2-3; clone size: NA; V gene: TRBV5-4; D gene: NA; CDR3 protein: CASSLAERDTQYF; CDR3 DNA: TGTGCCAGCAGCCTAGCAGAGCGGGATACGCAGTATTTT
J gene: TRBJ1-3; clone size: few; V gene: TRBV10-3; D gene: TRBD1; CDR3 protein: CAISDTTGSGNTIYF; CDR3 DNA: TGTGCCATCAGTGATACGACAGGGAGTGGAAACACCATATATTTT
J gene: TRBJ1-2; clone size: NA; V gene: TRBV18; D gene: NA; CDR3 protein: CASSSDQGNGYTF; CDR3 DNA: TGTGCCAGCTCATCCGACCAGGGGAATGGCTACACCTTC
J gene: TRBJ2-1; clone size: few; V gene: TRBV6-1; D gene: TRBD1; CDR3 protein: CASSEVVGQGAKEQFF; CDR3 DNA: TGTGCCAGCAGTGAAGTTGTGGGACAGGGGGCTAAGGAGCAGTTCTTC
J gene: TRBJ2-1; clone size: NA; V gene: TRBV19; D gene: NA; CDR3 protein: CASSKGLNYNEQFF; CDR3 DNA: TGTGCCAGTAGTAAGGGACTTAACTACAATGAGCAGTTCTTC
J gene: TRBJ2-1; clone size: few; V gene: TRBV6-6; D gene: NA; CDR3 protein: CASSFTVYNEQFF; CDR3 DNA: TGTGCCAGCAGTTTCACAGTATACAATGAGCAGTTCTTC
J gene: TRBJ2-2; clone size: NA; V gene: TRBV6-6; D gene: NA; CDR3 protein: CASSINTNTGELFF; CDR3 DNA: TGTGCCAGCAGTATTAATACGAACACCGGGGAGCTGTTTTTT
J gene: TRBJ2-2; clone size: NA; V gene: TRBV6-5; D gene: NA; CDR3 protein: CASSYLGQGGTGELFF; CDR3 DNA: TGTGCCAGCAGTTACCTGGGCCAGGGGGGAACCGGGGAGCTGTTTTTT
J gene: TRBJ1-5; clone size: NA; V gene: TRBV27; D gene: NA; CDR3 protein: CASSFNRDSNQPQHF; CDR3 DNA: TGTGCCAGCAGTTTTAACAGGGATAGCAATCAGCCCCAGCATTTT
J gene: TRBJ1-2; clone size: NA; V gene: TRBV18; D gene: NA; CDR3 protein: CASSPDSFSHYGYTF; CDR3 DNA: TGTGCCAGCTCACCGGACAGTTTCTCTCACTATGGCTACACCTTC
J gene: TRBJ2-7; clone size: NA; V gene: TRBV5-1; D gene: TRBD1; CDR3 protein: CASSLGQGDSEQYF; CDR3 DNA: TGCGCCAGCAGCTTGGGACAGGGGGATAGCGAGCAGTACTTC
J gene: TRBJ1-3; clone size: NA; V gene: TRBV9; D gene: NA; CDR3 protein: CASSVGDKGSGNTIYF; CDR3 DNA: TGTGCCAGCAGCGTAGGGGACAAGGGTTCTGGAAACACCATATATTTT
J gene: TRBJ2-7; clone size: NA; V gene: TRBV5-4; D gene: TRBD1; CDR3 protein: CASSPGTGHYQQYF; CDR3 DNA: TGTGCCAGCAGCCCCGGGACAGGGCACTACCAGCAGTACTTC
J gene: TRBJ1-4; clone size: few; V gene: TRBV29-1; D gene: NA; CDR3 protein: CSARTATNEKLFF; CDR3 DNA: TGCAGCGCTCGGACAGCAACTAATGAAAAACTGTTTTTT
J gene: TRBJ1-5; clone size: few; V gene: TRBV5-1; D gene: TRBD1; CDR3 protein: CASSPGDRAHQPQHF; CDR3 DNA: TGCGCCAGCAGCCCTGGGGACAGGGCGCATCAGCCCCAGCATTTT